Below are 7 T cell receptor beta chains sequenced from a single sample in a study of T cell clones after liver transplantation. Clones were read by immunoSEQ multiplex PCR, and TCRdb kept only the in-frame ones, dropping some. Of 45,000 to 60,000 clones listed, roughly nine tenths are singletons. Here the sequenced sample was CD8+ T cells from blood, taken 12 months after liver transplant. These receptors all come from a human patient who received a liver transplant. Some T cells may be transferred from the graft donor.

The chain carries TRBV27 and TRBJ1-5; D is perhaps TRBD1 (6 bases). This CDR3 contains 14 residues. The V end was cut by 5 bases, the J end by 7 bases, with 15 bases between. Per the germline V gene, CDR1 is MNHEY and CDR2 is SMNVEV (reference sequence). The CDR3 is CASSNTGSGQPQHF. The CDR3 region has the DNA TGTGCCAGCAGTAACACAGGGTCCGGACAGCCCCAGCATTTT.

CDR3 bases: TGCGCCAGCAGCCTGTCCCCGGGGGGGTCCGCTTTCTTT. Translation: CASSLSPGGSAFF. V usage is TRBV4-3 and J usage is TRBJ1-1; tentative D call: TRBD1 (5 bases). The V gene's germline CDR1 is LGHNA and CDR2 YSLEER. V was shortened by 4 bases and J by 11 bases, with 17 bases between the two germline ends. The CDR3 sequence is 13 residues long.

This clone was found a few times. The chain is built from TRBV11-2 and TRBJ1-1; D uncertain. CDR3 length: 12 residues. Germline V gene sequence: CDR1 SGHAT, CDR2 FQNNGV. Trimming stripped 2 bases from V and 8 bases from J, with 9 bases between. CDR3 amino acids: CASSLYSTEAFF. Written as DNA, the CDR3 is TGTGCCAGCAGCTTATATTCGACCGAAGCTTTCTTT.

The gene calls are TRBV28 and TRBJ1-2; no definite D call. V was shortened by 6 bases and J by 3 bases, with 20 bases between the two germline ends. The CDR3 has 16 amino acids. The V gene's germline CDR1 is MDHEN and CDR2 SYDVKM. CDR3 sequence reads: CASSPWARRSHYGYTF. In DNA, the CDR3 is TGTGCCAGCAGCCCCTGGGCTCGCCGTTCCCACTATGGCTACACCTTC.

The chain joins TRBV7-9 to TRBJ2-3; 15 bases are shared with TRBD2. This CDR3 is built from 17 residues. The V segment lost 4 bases and the J segment 5 bases; nucleotides outside the gene matches: 7. Germline values: CDR1 SEHNR, CDR2 FQNEAQ (reference sequence). DNA of the CDR3: TGTGCCAGCAGCTCCGGACTAGCGGGAGGGTCAAGAGATACGCAGTATTTT. It translates to CASSSGLAGGSRDTQYF.

The rearrangement links TRBV11-2 to TRBJ1-1; tentative D call: TRBD1 (5 bases). The V end lost 3 bases, the J end lost 4 bases, and 15 bases lay between the germline ends. The germline V gene encodes CDR1 SGHAT and CDR2 FQNNGV. The CDR3 sequence is 15 residues long. This CDR3 is CASSFNLGVFTEAFF. The CDR3 region has the DNA TGTGCCAGCAGCTTTAATCTGGGGGTCTTCACTGAAGCTTTCTTT.

This clone was recorded a few times. The chain has TRBV10-3 and TRBJ2-1; no clear D gene. CDR1 and CDR2 (germline): ENHRY, SYGVKD. Trimming took 3 bases from V and 7 from J, leaving 10 bases between them. This CDR3 has 13 amino acids. CDR3 protein: CAISDSDTNEQFF. The CDR3 DNA reads TGTGCCATCAGTGACTCAGACACTAATGAGCAGTTCTTC.